This note documents a single TCR beta chain sequence. The record originates from a study of blood T cell repertoires in COVID-19. Overall study: Sources were T cells, B-cell-depleted T cells, or PBMCs; the material itself was cDNA or gDNA.

Per the original data handling: Reference gene primer amplification in the assay estimated nucleated cell counts. Measured with immunoSEQ multiplex PCR; TCRdb has only the in-frame clones, and not every one. From that table come the V and J calls and clone size; the DNA was used to work out D and trimming. The sample has 50,000 or so clones; over 75% are singletons. This CDR3 comprises 15 residues. Trimming cost V 3 bases and J 4 bases, with 13 bases left between them. Germline CDR1 is SGHTA and CDR2 is FQGNSA. The sequencing input was peripheral blood. The chain uses TRBV7-2 and TRBJ1-3; no clear D gene. This receptor was obtained from a man aged 50-60 years with active COVID-19. CDR3 nucleotides: TGTGCCAGCAGCTTCCAAACAGTGACAGGAAACACCATATATTTT. Its translation: CASSFQTVTGNTIYF.